The text below deals with one TCR beta chain. This entry is derived from a study of blood T cell repertoires in COVID-19. For the study at large: Samples taken during acute and convalescent COVID-19 were collected in the United States, Italy and Spain. Sources were T cells, B-cell-depleted T cells, or PBMCs; the material itself was cDNA or gDNA.

The CDR3 spans 16 residues. The germline CDR1 and CDR2 sequences are SGHAT and FQNNGV. With 4 bases removed from V and 4 bases from J, the gap between germline ends came to 19 bases. Using immunoSEQ multiplex PCR, the repertoire was profiled, and TCRdb retains in-frame clones only, with some absent. Of about 210,000 clones listed, over 80% are singletons. This TCR was sampled from a man between 18 and 35 years old with acute COVID-19. The sample comprised PBMCs or T cells enriched from blood (not recorded which). The rearrangement joins TRBV11-2 to TRBJ1-1, with D perhaps matching TRBD1 (5 bases). CDR3 DNA: TGTGCCAGCAGCTCAAGCCCGAACCTGGGGGGCACTGAAGCTTTCTTT. Translated: CASSSSPNLGGTEAFF.